Listed here are 24 T cell receptor beta chains from one sample, sequenced in a study of shared clonotypes between healthy human individuals. Method: immunoSEQ multiplex PCR; TCRdb's copy keeps in-frame clones and lacks some. The table has 450,000 to 600,000 clones, around 80% seen once. The specimen was PBMCs. Receptors were obtained from a woman between 40 and 50 years old in good health. Some clones in this sample may be carry-over from other donors' samples.

In regard to this clone: The sample carries other DNA sequences with the same CDR3. The chain employs TRBV19 and TRBJ1-5; 9 bases match TRBD1. The CDR3 is 14 residues long. The ends lost 4 bases at V and 6 bases at J; junction bases unmatched: 4. Germline CDR1 and CDR2: LNHDA and SQIVND (reference sequence). The CDR3 DNA reads as TGTGCCAGTAGTACCACAGGGGGCGGTCAGCCCCAGCATTTT. It codes for CASSTTGGGQPQHF.

The rearrangement links TRBV9 to TRBJ2-7; weak D call: TRBD2 (5 bases). The CDR3 spans 15 residues. Germline CDR1 reads SGDLS; CDR2 reads YYNGEE. Deletions cut 2 bases from V and 0 bases from J, with 12 bases between. Here the CDR3 reads CASSVDPGSSYEQYF. The DNA of the CDR3 is TGTGCCAGCAGCGTGGACCCGGGGAGCTCCTACGAGCAGTACTTC.

The chain uses TRBV5-4 and TRBJ2-7; 9 positions match TRBD2. The CDR3 has 15 amino acids. CDR1 is SGHNT and CDR2 is YYREEE in the germline V gene (reference sequence). The V gene end was trimmed by 4 bases and the J gene end by 0 bases; junction bases not matched to a gene: 5. The chain's CDR3 is CASSPGTSSSYEQYF. The CDR3 DNA reads TGTGCCAGCAGCCCCGGGACTAGCAGCTCCTACGAGCAGTACTTC.

J is TRBJ2-1 and V is TRBV5-6; D unresolved. V lost 0 bases to trimming and J lost 3 bases, with 10 bases between them. CDR3 length equals 15 residues. CDR1 SGHDT and CDR2 YYEEEE come from the germline V gene. CDR3 nucleotides: TGTGCCAGCAGCTTGGGATTGGGCGGCTACAATGAGCAGTTCTTC. Its translation: CASSLGLGGYNEQFF.

J is TRBJ2-6 and V is TRBV2; 9 bases fit TRBD1. The CDR3 is made up of 18 amino acids. CDR1 and CDR2 from the germline V gene are SNHLY and FYNNEI. V was pared by 9 bases and J by 0 bases, with 12 bases of the junction left unmatched. The CDR3 bases are TGTGCCAGTGACAGGGGGATCACCCACATCTCTGGGGCCAACGTCCTGACTTTC. Its protein is CASDRGITHISGANVLTF.

CDR3 residues: CASSQDGPYGAVNTGELFF. The CDR3 nucleotides are TGCGCCAGCAGCCAAGATGGCCCCTATGGCGCGGTCAACACCGGGGAGCTGTTTTTT. This rearrangement joins TRBV4-3 to TRBJ2-2; D unresolved. Germline CDR1 LGHNA, CDR2 YSLEER. The CDR3 length is 19 residues. V gave up 0 bases and J gave up 2 bases, with 19 bases separating them.

This clone was detected a few times. The J gene is TRBJ2-7, the V gene TRBV23-1; D is unresolved. TRBV23-1 carries the ORF label, with uncertain function. Trimming removed 4 bases from V and 5 bases from J, with 9 bases in between. The CDR3 is 12 residues long. CDR3 sequence (DNA): TGCGCCAGCAGTCGCCATCCACACGAGCAGTACTTC. This encodes CASSRHPHEQYF.

On this clone itself: This likely traces to a read error, being one base from a far larger clone. The CDR3 spells CSPETVPYGYTF. The CDR3 nucleotides read TGCAGCCCCGAAACGGTCCCCTATGGCTACACCTTC. The chain employs TRBV29-1 and TRBJ1-2; D ambiguous. Germline V gene data show CDR1 as SQVTM and CDR2 as ANQGSEA. Deletions cut 8 bases from V and 4 bases from J, with 14 bases between. CDR3 length: 12 amino acids.

This clone was seen once. The chain recombines TRBV28 with TRBJ2-7; 10 nucleotides align to TRBD1. This CDR3 has 15 residues. Per the germline V gene, CDR1 is MDHEN and CDR2 is SYDVKM. Germline trimming cut 7 bases from V and 1 base from J; bases unmatched to any gene: 7. CDR3 in amino acids: CASKLTGGLSYEQYF. The CDR3 DNA follows: TGTGCCAGCAAGCTGACAGGGGGCTTATCCTACGAGCAGTACTTC.

The chain employs TRBV9 and TRBJ2-3; 11 bases are shared with TRBD2. The CDR3 consists of 15 residues. J gave up 4 bases and V 3 bases, and 4 bases lay outside the gene matches. CDR1 and CDR2 (germline): SGDLS, YYNGEE. As DNA, the CDR3 is TGTGCCAGCAGCGCCACTAGCGGGAGCTCAGATACGCAGTATTTT. Amino acids: CASSATSGSSDTQYF.

CDR3: CASTLGQINTGELFF. In DNA form, the CDR3 reads TGTGCCAGCACCTTGGGACAGATAAACACCGGGGAGCTGTTTTTT. The chain has TRBV7-6 and TRBJ2-2; 7 positions agree with TRBD1. The CDR3 covers 15 residues. Germline CDR1 SGHVS, CDR2 FNYEAQ. J gave up 2 bases and V 7 bases, and 7 bases lay outside the gene matches. Complete variable domain (other parts from reference TRBV7-6 and TRBJ2-2): GAGVSQSPRYKVTKRGQDVALRCDPISGHVSLYWYRQALGQGPEFLTYFNYEAQQDKSGLPNDRFSAERPEGSISTLTIQRTEQRDSAMYRCASTLGQINTGELFFGEGSRLTVL.

The rearrangement uses TRBV11-2 and TRBJ1-1; D is perhaps TRBD1 (6 bases). CDR3 length equals 13 residues. Per germline, CDR1 SGHAT and CDR2 FQNNGV. Trimming pared 5 bases from V and 3 bases from J, leaving 10 bases between. This CDR3 reads CASSGQSYTEAFF. The CDR3 DNA follows: TGTGCCAGCAGCGGACAGTCTTACACTGAAGCTTTCTTT.

The rearrangement links TRBV2 to TRBJ2-7, with 12 bases identical to TRBD2. V gave up 6 bases and J gave up 4 bases; unmatched junction bases: 4. CDR1 is SNHLY and CDR2 is FYNNEI in the germline V gene. The CDR3 is made up of 14 amino acids. The DNA for the CDR3 is TGTGCCAGCAGACCTAGCGGGAGGGCTTACGAGCAGTACTTC. As protein: CASRPSGRAYEQYF.

The table lists this clone with a few counts. This chain links TRBV5-6 with TRBJ2-5; TRBD2 matches at 8 bases. The end of the DNA is better explained by TRBJ2-7, so the J call may be wrong. Germline V gene lookup returns CDR1 SGHDT and CDR2 YYEEEE. This CDR3 region has 16 residues. CDR3 loop: CASSLYMTGGRYEQYF. The CDR3 region has the DNA TGTGCCAGCAGCTTGTACATGACGGGAGGGCGTTACGAGCAGTACTTC.

This clone has more than one count but fewer than ten. The rearrangement links TRBV5-1 to TRBJ2-5; 7 positions agree with TRBD1. Germline lookup yields CDR1 SGHRS and CDR2 YFSETQ. Unmatched junction bases numbered 7, after V lost 3 bases and J lost 5 bases. CDR3 length equals 14 residues. Written as DNA, the CDR3 is TGCGCCAGCAGCTCCCGACAGGGTGGGGAGACCCAGTACTTC. This sequence encodes CASSSRQGGETQYF. Complete variable domain (other parts from reference TRBV5-1 and TRBJ2-5): KAGVTQTPRYLIKTRGQQVTLSCSPISGHRSVSWYQQTPGQGLQFLFEYFSETQRNKGNFPGRFSGRQFSNSRSEMNVSTLELGDSALYLCASSSRQGGETQYFGPGTRLLVL.

The V and J genes are TRBV28 and TRBJ1-4, with unresolved D. The CDR3 has 17 residues. Per the germline V gene, CDR1 is MDHEN and CDR2 is SYDVKM. Trimming stripped 5 bases from V and 3 bases from J, with 19 bases between. This chain's CDR3 is CASSPPPGWQSNEKLFF. Here the CDR3 DNA reads TGTGCCAGCAGTCCTCCCCCCGGATGGCAGTCTAATGAAAAACTGTTTTTT.

V gene TRBV5-6 combines with J gene TRBJ2-7, with 8 bases fitting TRBD1. This CDR3 contains 15 residues. V shed 3 bases, J shed 4 bases, and the junction held 9 bases outside the gene matches. Germline loops: CDR1 SGHDT, CDR2 YYEEEE. The CDR3 DNA is TGTGCCAGCAGCTCCACCGGGACAGGAGATTACGAGCAGTACTTC. This sequence encodes CASSSTGTGDYEQYF.

As to this clone: This probably arose from a read error, given a far larger clone one base away. The CDR3 DNA reads as TGTCCCAGTAGTAGGGACAGGGCTACAGATACGCAGTATTTT. It specifies CPSSRDRATDTQYF. The chain uses TRBV19 and TRBJ2-3; 9 bases agree with TRBD1. This CDR3 is 14 amino acids long. Germline V gene sequence: CDR1 LNHDA, CDR2 SQIVND (reference sequence).

V and J are TRBV5-1 and TRBJ2-3; tentatively, D is TRBD1 (6 bases). The germline CDR1 and CDR2 sequences are SGHRS and YFSETQ. Deletions cut 0 bases from V and 2 bases from J, with 13 bases between. The CDR3 has 16 residues. CDR3 loop: CASSLEGRGNTDTQYF. In DNA form, the CDR3 reads TGCGCCAGCAGCTTGGAGGGCAGGGGAAACACAGATACGCAGTATTTT.

The V gene is TRBV30, the J gene TRBJ1-5; D not resolved. CDR3 length: 16 residues. Germline CDR1 reads GTSNPN; CDR2 reads SVGIG (reference sequence). The ends were cut back, 0 bases at V and 3 bases at J, with 15 bases in the middle. The CDR3 DNA reads as TGTGCCTGGAGTGTCGAGGGTTTTCCCCACAATCAGCCCCAGCATTTT. Its protein product is CAWSVEGFPHNQPQHF.

The chain couples TRBV6-5 to TRBJ2-5, with D possibly matching TRBD1 (7 bases). This CDR3 comprises 15 residues. The germline V and J ends were trimmed by 2 bases and 2 bases, with 12 bases remaining between them. The germline CDR1 and CDR2 sequences are MNHEY and SVGAGI. The CDR3, as DNA: TGTGCCAGCAGTTACGGAGGGACAGCGCAAGAGACCCAGTACTTC. This codes for CASSYGGTAQETQYF.

This chain uses TRBV23-1 with TRBJ2-7; 7 nucleotides match TRBD2. TRBV23-1 counts as an open reading frame of uncertain function. The J segment lost 3 bases and the V segment lost 7 bases, leaving 12 bases of the junction unmatched. The CDR3 consists of 15 residues. The CDR3 nucleotides read TGCGCCAGCATTCCAGGGCTAGCGGACGACTACGAGCAGTACTTC. Encoded protein: CASIPGLADDYEQYF.

The sample holds a few counts of this clone. The chain employs TRBV19 and TRBJ1-2, with D possibly TRBD1 on 6 matching bases. V dropped 9 bases and J dropped 13 bases, with 21 bases sitting between them. Germline values: CDR1 LNHDA, CDR2 SQIVND (reference sequence). The CDR3 runs to 12 residues. Here the CDR3 reads CASTDPTGRCTF. The DNA for the CDR3 is TGTGCCAGCACGGACCCTACAGGGCGGTGCACCTTC.

In its sample, this clone was seen a few times. J is TRBJ2-2 and V is TRBV4-3; possible D gene TRBD1, 5 bases. V was shortened by 4 bases and J by 0 bases, with 15 bases between the two germline ends. This CDR3 contains 17 residues. Per the germline V gene, CDR1 is LGHNA and CDR2 is YSLEER. CDR3 coding DNA: TGCGCCAGCAGCCCAGCAGGGTCGGATCCGAACACCGGGGAGCTGTTTTTT. It is translated as CASSPAGSDPNTGELFF.